The entry below describes one T cell receptor beta chain. Antigen: not known. The entry originates in a study of tissue T cells after allogeneic stem cell transplantation. General study results and limits: Shared clones across patients were few; motif clustering revealed tissue-specific shared signatures. Limitations included a small, clinically heterogeneous cohort and limited sampling depth.

The table came from immunoSEQ multiplex PCR; TCRdb's copy has only in-frame clones and leaves some out. This table has about 26,000 clones, roughly 89% appearing once. The CDR3 consists of 14 residues. Germline CDR1 SGHTS, CDR2 YDEGEE. Trimming took 4 bases from V and 9 from J, leaving 19 bases between them. This clonotype originated in a male donor aged 60 or over who later had graft-versus-host disease after an allogeneic stem cell transplant. V usage is TRBV5-8 and J usage is TRBJ2-5, with D perhaps TRBD2 (5 bases). The sequences come from blood, collected before transplantation. CDR3 DNA sequence: TGTGCCAGCAGCGACCTGGACGGGATAGGGTCCCAGTACTTC. Translation gives CASSDLDGIGSQYF.